This T cell receptor beta chain was captured by sequencing in a study of T cell clonotyping in hematopoietic cell transplantation (dated by TCRdb to the early 2020s). Context from the whole study: In the study, 140 or so blood samples were gathered from 30 to 40 consecutive transplant recipients and their related donors. Recruitment of patients was conducted between September 2015 and 2017, and follow-up was continued until late 2020 or death.

In regard to this clone: Its cognate antigen has yet to be identified. The sample holds no much larger clone one base away, and base qualities are not on file.

With the immunoSEQ assay, which is a bias-controlled multiplex PCR relying on V- and J-specific primers, TCR beta CDR3 regions were amplified from genomic DNA. A proprietary barcode and Illumina adapter sequences were added to the CDR3 amplicons in a second PCR step. An Illumina MiSeq instrument was used to sequence the CDR3 libraries. As for the authors' bioinformatics: Export and quality control were handled in immunoSEQ Analyzer 3.0, while downstream analyses relied on R Bioconductor and Immunarch. Only productive rearrangements in the normalized downsampled data set were used to calculate repertoire metrics. Clonotypes larger than 5 templates in the normalized cohort were defined as pathologically expanded. The Inverse Simpson Index was used to measure repertoire diversity. To capture all clonotypes, the CMV-specificity analyses were run on the non-normalized data set. Entries here come from immuneACCESS through TCRdb and include only in-frame sequences with V and J called. Some clones fail to appear in such tables; in the studies checked, an unresolved V gene covers under half of the shortfall, and the cause of the remainder is unknown. V, J and clone size were drawn from that table, and D and trimming were deduced from the DNA. This sample is represented by roughly 14,000 clones; approximately 84% of them were singletons. More than 10% of the sample belongs to the ten largest clones.

In light of the paper, this sample's time point label describes: 100 days after allo-HCT. Blood from recipients was drawn about 28 days before transplant and again at days 30, 100 and 180 after transplant. Nuclei Lysis Solution was used to extract genomic DNA from fresh or cryopreserved unfractionated peripheral blood mononuclear cells. The study at large found these results: Broader TCR repertoire diversity after transplant was predicted by Inverse Simpson Index values from donors and from recipients before transplant. After transplant, TCR diversity in recipients dropped, and pathologically expanded clonotypes climbed progressively between day 30 and day 180. The sample size was limited, and because cells were not sorted, the contributions of CD4 and CD8 repertoires could not be separated. Recipient repertoires showed only a small fraction of overlap with donor repertoires, and over 95% appeared de novo at the given depth.

V is cut by 7 bases and J by 5 bases, and the space between the germline ends is 8 bases. Including cysteine and phenylalanine, the CDR3 has 11 amino acids. Only the CDR3 portion is preserved as DNA: 33 bases, with reading frame beginning at the first base. The germline V gene yields MDHEN for CDR1 and SYDVKM for CDR2. Source: PBMCs, taken 100 days after allogeneic stem cell transplant. The source of this sequence is a male patient aged 45-60 years who had an allogeneic stem cell transplant from an unrelated donor, so T cells may come from the graft donor. Some clones in this sample may be carry-over from other donors' samples. The chain was built from TRBV28 and TRBJ2-5; the D gene is possibly TRBD2, with 6 bases matching. CDR3 sequence: CASTAGETQYF. The DNA reads TGTGCCAGCACCGCGGGGGAGACCCAGTACTTC.